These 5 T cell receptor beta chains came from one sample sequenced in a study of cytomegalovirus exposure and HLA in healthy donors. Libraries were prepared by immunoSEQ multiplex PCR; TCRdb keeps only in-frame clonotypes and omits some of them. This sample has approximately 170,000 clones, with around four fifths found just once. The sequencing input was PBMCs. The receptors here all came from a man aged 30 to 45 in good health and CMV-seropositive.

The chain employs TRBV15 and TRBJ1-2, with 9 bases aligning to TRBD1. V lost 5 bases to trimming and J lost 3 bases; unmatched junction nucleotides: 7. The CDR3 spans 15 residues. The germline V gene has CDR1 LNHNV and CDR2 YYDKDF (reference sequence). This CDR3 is CATSWGTGKYYGYTF. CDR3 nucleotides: TGTGCCACCAGCTGGGGGACAGGGAAATACTATGGCTACACCTTC. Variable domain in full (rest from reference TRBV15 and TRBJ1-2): DAMVIQNPRYQVTQFGKPVTLSCSQTLNHNVMYWYQQKSSQAPKLLFHYYDKDFNNEADTPDNFQSRRPNTSFCFLDIRSPGLGDTAMYLCATSWGTGKYYGYTFGSGTRLTVV.

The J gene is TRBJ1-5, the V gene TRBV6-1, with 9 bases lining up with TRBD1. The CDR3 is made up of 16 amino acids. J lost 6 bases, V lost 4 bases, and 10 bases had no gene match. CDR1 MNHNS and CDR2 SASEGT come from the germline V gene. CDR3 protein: CASSAGGQGFGQPQHF. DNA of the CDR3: TGTGCCAGCAGTGCCGGAGGACAGGGGTTCGGTCAGCCCCAGCATTTT.

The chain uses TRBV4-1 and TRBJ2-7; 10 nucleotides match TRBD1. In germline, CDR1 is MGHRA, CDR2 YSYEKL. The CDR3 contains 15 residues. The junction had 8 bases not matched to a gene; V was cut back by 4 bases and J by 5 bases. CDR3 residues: CASSPTTGGGHEQYF. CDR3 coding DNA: TGCGCCAGCAGCCCGACGACAGGGGGCGGGCACGAGCAGTACTTC.

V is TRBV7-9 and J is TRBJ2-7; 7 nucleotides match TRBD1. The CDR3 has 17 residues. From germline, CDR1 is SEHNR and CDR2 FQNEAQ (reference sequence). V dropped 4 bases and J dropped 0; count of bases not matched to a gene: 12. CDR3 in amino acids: CASSSITGDRFSYEQYF. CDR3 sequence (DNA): TGTGCCAGCAGCTCAATTACAGGGGACCGTTTCTCCTACGAGCAGTACTTC.

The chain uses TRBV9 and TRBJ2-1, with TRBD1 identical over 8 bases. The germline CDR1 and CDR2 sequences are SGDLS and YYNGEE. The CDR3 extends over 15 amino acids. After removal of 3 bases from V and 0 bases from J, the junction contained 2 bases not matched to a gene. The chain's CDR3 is CASSGTGSSYNEQFF. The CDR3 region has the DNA TGTGCCAGCAGCGGGACAGGGAGCTCCTACAATGAGCAGTTCTTC.